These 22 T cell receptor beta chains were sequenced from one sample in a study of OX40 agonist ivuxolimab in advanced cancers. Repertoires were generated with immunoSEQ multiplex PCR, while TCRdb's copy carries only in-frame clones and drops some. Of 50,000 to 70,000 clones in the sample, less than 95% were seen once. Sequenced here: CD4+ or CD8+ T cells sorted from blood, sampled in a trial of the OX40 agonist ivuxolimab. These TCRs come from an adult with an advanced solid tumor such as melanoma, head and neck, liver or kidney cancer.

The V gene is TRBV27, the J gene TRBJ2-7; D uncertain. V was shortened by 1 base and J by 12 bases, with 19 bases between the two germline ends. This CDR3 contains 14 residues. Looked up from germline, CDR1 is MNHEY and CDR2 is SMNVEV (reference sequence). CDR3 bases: TGTGCCAGCAGTTTATTCCCGTCCATCGGCTACCTGTACTTC. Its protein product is CASSLFPSIGYLYF.

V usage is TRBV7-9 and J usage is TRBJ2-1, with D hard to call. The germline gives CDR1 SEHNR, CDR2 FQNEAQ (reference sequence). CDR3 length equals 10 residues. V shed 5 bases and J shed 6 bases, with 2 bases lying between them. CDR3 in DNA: TGTGCCAGCAGCCGCAATGAGCAGTTCTTC. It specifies CASSRNEQFF.

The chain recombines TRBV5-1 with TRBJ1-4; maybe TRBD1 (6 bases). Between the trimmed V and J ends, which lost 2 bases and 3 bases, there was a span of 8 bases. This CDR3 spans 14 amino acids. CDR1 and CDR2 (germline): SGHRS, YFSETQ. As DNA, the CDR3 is TGCGCCAGCAGCTTTCAGGGGTCTAATGAAAAACTGTTTTTT. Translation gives CASSFQGSNEKLFF.

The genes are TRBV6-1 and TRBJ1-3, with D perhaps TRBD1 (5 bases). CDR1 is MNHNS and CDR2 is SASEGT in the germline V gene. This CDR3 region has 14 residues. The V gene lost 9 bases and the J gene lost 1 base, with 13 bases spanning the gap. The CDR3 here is CASSAGESGNTIYF. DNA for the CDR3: TGTGCCAGTTCCGCGGGGGAATCTGGAAACACCATATATTTT.

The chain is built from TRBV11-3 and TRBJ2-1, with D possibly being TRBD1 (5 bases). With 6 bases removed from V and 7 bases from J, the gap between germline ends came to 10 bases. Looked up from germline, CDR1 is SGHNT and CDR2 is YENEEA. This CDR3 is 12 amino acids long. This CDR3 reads CASSSKGNEQFF. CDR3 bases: TGTGCCAGCAGTTCCAAGGGGAATGAGCAGTTCTTC. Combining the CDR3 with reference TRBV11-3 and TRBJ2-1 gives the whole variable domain EAGVVQSPRYKIIEKKQPVAFWCNPISGHNTLYWYLQNLGQGPELLIRYENEEAVDDSQLPKDRFSAERLKGVDSTLKIQPAELGDSAVYLCASSSKGNEQFFGPGTRLTVL.

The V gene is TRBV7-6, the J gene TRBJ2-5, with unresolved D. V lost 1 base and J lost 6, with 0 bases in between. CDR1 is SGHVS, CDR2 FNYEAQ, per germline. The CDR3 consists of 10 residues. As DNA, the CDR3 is TGTGCCAGCAGCTTAGAGACCCAGTACTTC. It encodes CASSLETQYF.

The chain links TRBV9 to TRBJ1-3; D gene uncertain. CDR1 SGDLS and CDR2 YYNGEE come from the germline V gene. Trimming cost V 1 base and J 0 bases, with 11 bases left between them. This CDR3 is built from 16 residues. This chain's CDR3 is CASSVYEGSSGNTIYF. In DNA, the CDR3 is TGTGCCAGCAGCGTATACGAGGGCAGCTCTGGAAACACCATATATTTT.

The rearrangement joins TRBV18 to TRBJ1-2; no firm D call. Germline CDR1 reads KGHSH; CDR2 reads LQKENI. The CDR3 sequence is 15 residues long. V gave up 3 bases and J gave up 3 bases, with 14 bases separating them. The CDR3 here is CASSPSAGLDYGYTF. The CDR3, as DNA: TGTGCCAGCTCACCGAGTGCCGGCTTGGACTATGGCTACACCTTC.

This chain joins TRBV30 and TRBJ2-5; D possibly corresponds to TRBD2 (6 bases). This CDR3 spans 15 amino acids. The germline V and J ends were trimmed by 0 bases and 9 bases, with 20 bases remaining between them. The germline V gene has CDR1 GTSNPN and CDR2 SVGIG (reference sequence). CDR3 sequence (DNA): TGTGCCTGGAGTGTCACAGGCGGGACTTGGGGGTCCCAGTACTTC. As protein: CAWSVTGGTWGSQYF. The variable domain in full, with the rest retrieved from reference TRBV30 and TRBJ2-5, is SQTIHQWPATLVQPVGSPLSLECTVEGTSNPNLYWYRQAAGRGLQLLFYSVGIGQISSEVPQNLSASRPQDRQFILSSKKLLLSDSGFYLCAWSVTGGTWGSQYFGPGTRLLVL.

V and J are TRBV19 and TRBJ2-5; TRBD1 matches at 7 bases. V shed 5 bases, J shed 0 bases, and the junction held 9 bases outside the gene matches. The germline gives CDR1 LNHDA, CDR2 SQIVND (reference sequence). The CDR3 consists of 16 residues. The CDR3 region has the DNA TGTGCCAGTAGTGGATGGACAGGACGTAACCAAGAGACCCAGTACTTC. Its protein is CASSGWTGRNQETQYF.

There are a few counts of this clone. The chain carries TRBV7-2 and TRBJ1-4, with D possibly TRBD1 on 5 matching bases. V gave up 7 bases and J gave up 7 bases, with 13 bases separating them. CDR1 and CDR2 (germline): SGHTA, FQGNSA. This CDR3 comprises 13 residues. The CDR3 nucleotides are TGTGCCAGCACCATTGGGGGTTTTGAAAAACTGTTTTTT. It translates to CASTIGGFEKLFF.

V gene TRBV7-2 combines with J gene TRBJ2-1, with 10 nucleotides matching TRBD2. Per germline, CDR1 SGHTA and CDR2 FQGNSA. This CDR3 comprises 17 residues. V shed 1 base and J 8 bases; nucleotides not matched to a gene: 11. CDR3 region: CASSLEYSPSGRHEQFF. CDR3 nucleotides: TGTGCCAGCAGCTTAGAGTATTCGCCTAGCGGGAGACATGAGCAGTTCTTC.

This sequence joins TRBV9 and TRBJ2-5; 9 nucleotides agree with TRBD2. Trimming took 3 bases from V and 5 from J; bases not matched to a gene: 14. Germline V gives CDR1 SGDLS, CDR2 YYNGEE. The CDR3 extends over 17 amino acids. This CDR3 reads CASSAGGSGRGGETQYF. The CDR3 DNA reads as TGTGCCAGCAGCGCAGGGGGTAGCGGGAGAGGTGGGGAGACCCAGTACTTC.

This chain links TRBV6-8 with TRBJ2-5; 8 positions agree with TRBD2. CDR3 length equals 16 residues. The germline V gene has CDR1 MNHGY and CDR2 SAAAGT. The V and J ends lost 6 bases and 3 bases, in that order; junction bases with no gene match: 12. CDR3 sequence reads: CASRPLVIAGKETQYF. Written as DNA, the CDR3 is TGTGCCAGCAGACCCCTGGTGATAGCGGGAAAAGAGACCCAGTACTTC.

CDR3 sequence (DNA): TGCGCCAGCAGCAGCGGGAGCTCCTACAATGAGCAGTTCTTC. As protein: CASSSGSSYNEQFF. This chain uses TRBV5-1 with TRBJ2-1; 8 positions match TRBD2. J lost 0 bases, V lost 4 bases, and 0 bases had no gene match. Per germline, CDR1 SGHRS and CDR2 YFSETQ. The CDR3 has 14 amino acids. The whole variable domain, remainder taken from reference TRBV5-1 and TRBJ2-1, is KAGVTQTPRYLIKTRGQQVTLSCSPISGHRSVSWYQQTPGQGLQFLFEYFSETQRNKGNFPGRFSGRQFSNSRSEMNVSTLELGDSALYLCASSSGSSYNEQFFGPGTRLTVL.

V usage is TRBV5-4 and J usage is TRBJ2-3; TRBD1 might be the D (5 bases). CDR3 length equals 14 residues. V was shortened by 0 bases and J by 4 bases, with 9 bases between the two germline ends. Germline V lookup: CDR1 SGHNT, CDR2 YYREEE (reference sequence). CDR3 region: CASSLGGRADTQYF. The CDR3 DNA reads TGTGCCAGCAGCTTGGGGGGCCGGGCAGATACGCAGTATTTT.

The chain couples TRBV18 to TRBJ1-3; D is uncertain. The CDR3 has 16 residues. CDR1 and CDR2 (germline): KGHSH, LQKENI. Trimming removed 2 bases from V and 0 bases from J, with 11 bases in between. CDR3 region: CASSPNQVDSGNTIYF. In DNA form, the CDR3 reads TGTGCCAGCTCACCAAACCAAGTCGACTCTGGAAACACCATATATTTT.

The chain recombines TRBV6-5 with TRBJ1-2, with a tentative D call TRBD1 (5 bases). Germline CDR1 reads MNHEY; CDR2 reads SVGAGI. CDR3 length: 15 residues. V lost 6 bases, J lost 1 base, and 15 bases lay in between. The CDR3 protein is CASRPGQILNYGYTF. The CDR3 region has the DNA TGTGCCAGCAGACCCGGACAAATACTTAACTATGGCTACACCTTC.

The CDR3 sequence is CASSRIGSTEAFF. CDR3 sequence (DNA): TGTGCCAGCAGCCGGATAGGGTCCACTGAAGCTTTCTTT. The gene calls are TRBV7-2 and TRBJ1-1, with no clear D. V was shortened by 5 bases and J by 4 bases, with 11 bases between the two germline ends. Germline V gene sequence: CDR1 SGHTA, CDR2 FQGNSA. The CDR3 is 13 amino acids.

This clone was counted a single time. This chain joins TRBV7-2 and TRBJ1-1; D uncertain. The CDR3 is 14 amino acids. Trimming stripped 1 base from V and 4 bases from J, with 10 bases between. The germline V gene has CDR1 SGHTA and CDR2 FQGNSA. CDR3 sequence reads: CASSLDPGRTEAFF. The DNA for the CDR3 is TGTGCCAGCAGCTTAGATCCAGGCCGCACTGAAGCTTTCTTT. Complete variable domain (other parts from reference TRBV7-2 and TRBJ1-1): GAGVSQSPSNKVTEKGKDVELRCDPISGHTALYWYRQSLGQGLEFLIYFQGNSAPDKSGLPSDRFSAERTGGSVSTLTIQRTQQEDSAVYLCASSLDPGRTEAFFGQGTRLTVV.

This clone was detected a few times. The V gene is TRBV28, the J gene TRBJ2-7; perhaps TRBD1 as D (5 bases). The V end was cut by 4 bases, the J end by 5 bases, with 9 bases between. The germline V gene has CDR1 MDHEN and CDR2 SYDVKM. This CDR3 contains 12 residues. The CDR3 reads CASSSTADEQYF. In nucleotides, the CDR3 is TGTGCCAGCAGTTCGACAGCTGACGAGCAGTACTTC.

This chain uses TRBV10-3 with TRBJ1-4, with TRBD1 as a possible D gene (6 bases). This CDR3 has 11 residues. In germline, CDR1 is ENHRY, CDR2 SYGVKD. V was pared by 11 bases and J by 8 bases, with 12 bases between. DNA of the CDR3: TGTGCCGTACAGGGTGGGGAAAAACTGTTTTTT. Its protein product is CAVQGGEKLFF.